The 24 T cell receptor beta chains below all came from one sample that was sequenced in a study of cytomegalovirus exposure and HLA in healthy donors. The PCR made use of 60 Vbeta and 13 Jbeta primers. Sequenced by immunoSEQ multiplex PCR; TCRdb stores in-frame clones only, minus some. This repertoire shows 200,000 to 250,000 clones, 70% found once; its top ten account for roughly 2.5%. The sample comprised PBMCs. The receptor set was obtained from a man in his forties in good health and CMV-seropositive.

V and J are TRBV5-4 and TRBJ2-7; D is possibly TRBD2 (6 bases). Trimming left V 4 bases short and J 2 bases short, with 16 bases between. The CDR3 covers 15 residues. Germline assignment: CDR1 SGHNT and CDR2 YYREEE (reference sequence). In DNA, the CDR3 is TGTGCCAGCAGCACCCCCCCGGGAGAAACCTACGAGCAGTACTTC. Translating it yields CASSTPPGETYEQYF.

J is TRBJ2-1 and V is TRBV2; 9 nucleotides line up with TRBD2. Germline lookup yields CDR1 SNHLY and CDR2 FYNNEI. This CDR3 is 14 amino acids long. The V gene end was trimmed by 8 bases and the J gene end by 1 base; junction bases not matched to a gene: 3. CDR3 in amino acids: CASGGLASYNEQFF. CDR3 DNA sequence: TGTGCCAGCGGGGGACTAGCTTCCTACAATGAGCAGTTCTTC.

This clone was detected only a few times. The chain couples TRBV7-2 to TRBJ2-7, with a possible D match to TRBD2 (6 bases). V gave up 3 bases and J gave up 2 bases, with 11 bases separating them. The CDR3 is 14 amino acids. The germline CDR1 and CDR2 sequences are SGHTA and FQGNSA. CDR3 sequence: CASSFYRGTYEQYF. CDR3 in DNA: TGTGCCAGCAGCTTCTACCGGGGGACCTACGAGCAGTACTTC.

The gene calls are TRBV19 and TRBJ1-1, with TRBD1 matching 7 bases. Per the germline V gene, CDR1 is LNHDA and CDR2 is SQIVND (reference sequence). V shed 10 bases, J shed 1 base, and the junction held 9 bases outside the gene matches. This CDR3 contains 14 residues. The CDR3 spells CATARGQANTEAFF. The DNA for the CDR3 is TGTGCCACCGCACGAGGACAGGCGAACACTGAAGCTTTCTTT.

DNA of the CDR3: TGTGCCAGTAGGCCTCCCGGGACAGCGAATCAGCCCCAGCATTTT. It translates to CASRPPGTANQPQHF. The genes are TRBV19 and TRBJ1-5; TRBD1 matches at 7 bases. This CDR3 comprises 15 residues. V lost 6 bases and J lost 4; bases outside the gene matches: 9. Per the germline V gene, CDR1 is LNHDA and CDR2 is SQIVND (reference sequence).

The CDR3 sequence is CASSMGRAHQPQHF. In nucleotides, the CDR3 is TGTGCCAGCAGTATGGGGAGAGCACATCAGCCCCAGCATTTT. The rearrangement uses TRBV5-5 and TRBJ1-5, with D unclear. This CDR3 has 14 residues. V gave up 5 bases and J gave up 5 bases, with 14 bases separating them. Per germline, CDR1 SGHKS and CDR2 YYEKEE (reference sequence).

The chain uses TRBV15 and TRBJ2-7; 9 nucleotides align to TRBD2. V lost 4 bases and J lost 0; bases outside the gene matches: 7. The germline V gene encodes CDR1 LNHNV and CDR2 YYDKDF (reference sequence). This CDR3 region has 16 residues. The CDR3, as DNA: TGTGCCACCAGCACTAGCGGGGTTCCTCCCTCCTACGAGCAGTACTTC. Its translation is CATSTSGVPPSYEQYF.

This chain joins TRBV6-1 and TRBJ2-5, with 9 bases matching TRBD1. V shed 5 bases, J shed 2 bases, and the junction held 9 bases outside the gene matches. This CDR3 region has 16 residues. CDR1 is MNHNS, CDR2 SASEGT, per germline. CDR3 amino acids: CASSKETGQGQETQYF. In nucleotides, the CDR3 is TGTGCCAGCAGTAAAGAGACGGGACAGGGACAAGAGACCCAGTACTTC.

The chain couples TRBV10-3 to TRBJ2-3; D remains ambiguous. V dropped 0 bases and J dropped 0 bases, with 7 bases sitting between them. CDR1 and CDR2 (germline): ENHRY, SYGVKD. The CDR3 is 15 amino acids. This CDR3 is CAISESRGSTDTQYF. CDR3 bases: TGTGCCATCAGTGAGTCCCGCGGTAGCACAGATACGCAGTATTTT.

The chain recombines TRBV4-1 with TRBJ2-7; D call uncertain. Trimming took 6 bases from V and 2 from J, leaving 17 bases between them. This CDR3 is built from 15 residues. Germline loops: CDR1 MGHRA, CDR2 YSYEKL. The CDR3: CASSRQDIPTYEQYF. The CDR3 region has the DNA TGCGCCAGCAGTCGACAAGACATTCCAACCTACGAGCAGTACTTC.

The rearrangement uses TRBV28 and TRBJ1-2; no reliable D call. This CDR3 has 13 residues. The germline V gene encodes CDR1 MDHEN and CDR2 SYDVKM. The V end was cut by 2 bases, the J end by 5 bases, with 9 bases between. The CDR3 DNA follows: TGTGCCAGCAGTTTAGGGAGAGGGTATGGCTACACCTTC. It translates to CASSLGRGYGYTF.

The rearrangement uses TRBV4-2 and TRBJ1-4, with 8 bases aligning to TRBD1. CDR1 and CDR2 (germline): LGHNA, YNFKEQ. This CDR3 has 15 amino acids. V shed 3 bases, J shed 11 bases, and the junction held 11 bases outside the gene matches. In nucleotides, the CDR3 is TGTGCCAGCAGCCAGGCCGGGACAGGACCTCGGAAACTGTTTTTT. The encoded protein is CASSQAGTGPRKLFF.

The CDR3 protein is CASSLKGTKGDTQYF. For the CDR3, the DNA is TGTGCCAGCAGCTTAAAAGGGACAAAAGGGGATACGCAGTATTTT. The chain recombines TRBV7-3 with TRBJ2-3; a possible D gene is TRBD1 (6 bases). V lost 1 base and J 6 bases, leaving 14 bases between the germline ends. The CDR3 is made up of 15 amino acids. Germline assignment: CDR1 SGHTA and CDR2 FQGTGA.

The gene calls are TRBV7-3 and TRBJ2-1; TRBD1 aligns across 7 bases. There are 15 residues in the CDR3. V shed 3 bases and J 4 bases; nucleotides not matched to a gene: 6. The V gene's germline CDR1 is SGHTA and CDR2 FQGTGA. CDR3 nucleotide sequence: TGTGCCAGCAGCTTGAATACAGGGGATTACAATGAGCAGTTCTTC. Translation: CASSLNTGDYNEQFF.

V and J are TRBV7-2 and TRBJ2-7; 7 bases line up with TRBD1. The CDR3 has 16 residues. V was clipped by 5 bases and J by 0 bases; unmatched bases: 10. Germline CDR1 is SGHTA and CDR2 is FQGNSA. The CDR3 here is CASSLNPGQSSYEQYF. CDR3 DNA sequence: TGTGCCAGCAGCCTAAATCCGGGACAGAGCTCCTACGAGCAGTACTTC.

As concerns this clone: Different DNA sequences within this sample yield the same CDR3. The rearrangement links TRBV6-1 to TRBJ1-3, with D tentatively TRBD1 (5 bases). Germline-derived CDR1 and CDR2 are MNHNS and SASEGT. Deletions cut 2 bases from V and 1 base from J, with 15 bases between. CDR3 length: 17 amino acids. Here the CDR3 DNA reads TGTGCCAGCAGTGAACTTCCCGGGGGTGTATCTGGAAACACCATATATTTT. This translates into CASSELPGGVSGNTIYF.

The chain carries TRBV6-5 and TRBJ1-5; D possibly corresponds to TRBD1 (6 bases). With 6 bases removed from V and 6 bases from J, the gap between germline ends came to 18 bases. Germline CDR1 MNHEY, CDR2 SVGAGI. The CDR3 runs to 15 residues. The CDR3 sequence: CASSPGQGISQPQHF. The DNA for the CDR3 is TGTGCCAGCAGCCCCGGTCAGGGGATCAGTCAGCCCCAGCATTTT.

The chain combines TRBV5-1 with TRBJ2-5, with 10 positions matching TRBD1. Germline V gives CDR1 SGHRS, CDR2 YFSETQ. With V trimmed by 4 bases and J by 3 bases, 6 bases remained unmatched. CDR3 size: 15 residues. The CDR3 nucleotides are TGCGCCAGCAGCCCGACAGGGGGCAAAGAAGAGACCCAGTACTTC. Its translation is CASSPTGGKEETQYF. Full variable domain (outside the CDR3, taken from reference TRBV5-1 and TRBJ2-5): KAGVTQTPRYLIKTRGQQVTLSCSPISGHRSVSWYQQTPGQGLQFLFEYFSETQRNKGNFPGRFSGRQFSNSRSEMNVSTLELGDSALYLCASSPTGGKEETQYFGPGTRLLVL.

The genes are TRBV5-1 and TRBJ1-2, with D possibly TRBD1 on 6 matching bases. CDR1 is SGHRS and CDR2 is YFSETQ in the germline V gene. V dropped 0 bases and J dropped 8 bases, with 17 bases sitting between them. This CDR3 is built from 15 residues. CDR3 loop: CASSLESGTTAGYTF. CDR3 nucleotides: TGCGCCAGCAGCTTGGAATCCGGGACAACTGCCGGCTACACCTTC.

The chain combines TRBV19 with TRBJ1-1, with 7 bases identical to TRBD1. Germline V gene data show CDR1 as LNHDA and CDR2 as SQIVND (reference sequence). J lost 3 bases, V lost 3 bases, and 4 bases had no gene match. This CDR3 has 14 amino acids. The CDR3 coding sequence is TGTGCCAGTAGTATGAGGGGGCAAGACACTGAAGCTTTCTTT. Translation: CASSMRGQDTEAFF.

This clone was seen a handful of times. The rearrangement joins TRBV5-1 to TRBJ1-5; 8 nucleotides match TRBD1. After removal of 2 bases from V and 3 bases from J, the junction contained 4 bases not matched to a gene. Germline assignment: CDR1 SGHRS and CDR2 YFSETQ. This CDR3 is 15 amino acids long. CDR3 bases: TGCGCCAGCAGCTTAGAGACAGGGGTCAATCAGCCCCAGCATTTT. Protein sequence: CASSLETGVNQPQHF. Complete variable domain (other parts from reference TRBV5-1 and TRBJ1-5): KAGVTQTPRYLIKTRGQQVTLSCSPISGHRSVSWYQQTPGQGLQFLFEYFSETQRNKGNFPGRFSGRQFSNSRSEMNVSTLELGDSALYLCASSLETGVNQPQHFGDGTRLSIL.

Notes on this clone: Additional DNA sequences in this sample encode the identical CDR3. V gene TRBV6-5 combines with J gene TRBJ1-5; 7 nucleotides match TRBD1. V lost 0 bases, J lost 2 bases, and 4 bases stayed unmatched. Germline CDR1 and CDR2: MNHEY and SVGAGI. This CDR3 has 16 residues. In DNA, the CDR3 is TGTGCCAGCAGTTACTCCAGACAGGGTGGCAATCAGCCCCAGCATTTT. Its translation: CASSYSRQGGNQPQHF.

This chain connects TRBV21-1 to TRBJ1-2. TRBV21-1 is deemed a pseudogene. The CDR3 loop spans 19 amino acids. CDR3 residues: CASSKKGARETPANYGYTF. The CDR3 DNA reads TGTGCCAGCAGCAAAAAAGGAGCCCGAGAAACACCAGCTAACTATGGCTACACCTTC.

V and J are TRBV28 and TRBJ2-3, with D tentatively TRBD2 (5 bases). CDR3 length equals 15 residues. V was clipped by 5 bases and J by 0 bases, with 12 bases between them. Germline V gene data show CDR1 as MDHEN and CDR2 as SYDVKM. The CDR3, as DNA: TGTGCCAGCAGTCCTCGGGGTACTAGCACAGATACGCAGTATTTT. Residues: CASSPRGTSTDTQYF.